These 28 T cell receptor beta chains were all obtained from the same sample, sequenced in a study of CD8 T cells in ankylosing spondylitis. TCRdb redid the calling of the 5' RACE reads with MiXCR, one entry per CDR3 protein. The sample yields approximately 140,000 distinct CDR3 sequences, 7% to 9% seen once. The sample consisted of synovial fluid, either unsorted or a sorted T cell fraction (not recorded which). Every receptor here comes from a male donor with ankylosing spondylitis.

This clonotype occurred a few times. The chain recombines TRBV5-1 with TRBJ2-5; possibly TRBD1 for D (6 bases). Germline lookup yields CDR1 SGHRS and CDR2 YFSETQ. V was cut by 4 bases and J by 1 base, with 11 bases left in between. This CDR3 spans 14 amino acids. CDR3 region: CASSPGHSQETQYF. The CDR3 DNA reads TGCGCCAGCAGCCCGGGACACTCCCAAGAGACCCAGTACTTC.

The chain employs TRBV11-2 and TRBJ1-3; possibly TRBD1 for D (5 bases). This CDR3 comprises 14 residues. Germline lookup yields CDR1 SGHAT and CDR2 FQNNGV. Trimming took 2 bases from V and 8 from J, leaving 13 bases between them. The CDR3 DNA reads as TGTGCCAGCAGCTTAAGGGGATTTCGAGACACCATATATTTT. This codes for CASSLRGFRDTIYF.

This chain uses TRBV19 with TRBJ1-1; 8 bases align to TRBD1. In germline, CDR1 is LNHDA, CDR2 SQIVND (reference sequence). The CDR3 consists of 16 residues. J was trimmed by 3 bases and V by 5 bases; bases with no gene match: 11. In DNA, the CDR3 is TGTGCCAGTAGTCGGACAGGGCGTCTTCCGGACACTGAAGCTTTCTTT. Translated: CASSRTGRLPDTEAFF.

This clonotype was counted ten times or more. The chain combines TRBV7-6 with TRBJ2-1; a weak D match, TRBD2 (5 bases). The CDR3 loop spans 14 amino acids. V lost 5 bases and J lost 6, with 14 bases in between. Germline V gene data show CDR1 as SGHVS and CDR2 as FNYEAQ. The CDR3 DNA reads TGTGCCAGCAGCGTTACTTCGCGGGTCAATGAGCAGTTCTTC. Residues: CASSVTSRVNEQFF. Based on the CDR3 plus reference TRBV7-6 and TRBJ2-1, the full variable domain is GAGVSQSPRYKVTKRGQDVALRCDPISGHVSLYWYRQALGQGPEFLTYFNYEAQQDKSGLPNDRFSAERPEGSISTLTIQRTEQRDSAMYRCASSVTSRVNEQFFGPGTRLTVL.

The chain has TRBV28 and TRBJ1-2, with D maybe TRBD1 (6 bases). The CDR3 runs 13 residues. In germline, CDR1 is MDHEN, CDR2 SYDVKM. The V end was cut by 1 base, the J end by 8 bases, with 11 bases between. The CDR3 protein is CASSLFGGGGYTF. CDR3 sequence (DNA): TGTGCCAGCAGTTTATTCGGGGGCGGGGGCTACACCTTC.

This clonotype was seen repeatedly, ten times or more. This chain connects TRBV7-2 to TRBJ1-4; D perhaps matches TRBD1 (6 bases). This CDR3 comprises 13 residues. Germline V gene sequence: CDR1 SGHTA, CDR2 FQGNSA. Trimming stripped 1 base from V and 13 bases from J, with 13 bases between. The CDR3 DNA sequence: TGTGCCAGCAGCTTAGGAGGGGGGACTTCACTGTTTTTT. It encodes CASSLGGGTSLFF.

About this clonotype: The junction does not match germline at one end; this may be a read error. This chain's CDR3 is CSVEVAPEPQYF. Here the CDR3 DNA reads TGCAGCGTTGAAGTGGCGCCAGAGCCCCAGTACTTC. The chain recombines TRBV29-1 with TRBJ2-5; D is unresolved. Germline assignment: CDR1 SQVTM and CDR2 ANQGSEA. The CDR3 is made up of 12 amino acids.

This clonotype was seen a handful of times. V usage is TRBV7-2 and J usage is TRBJ1-2; 7 positions agree with TRBD1. Losses at the gene ends were 8 bases for V and 7 bases for J; bases not matched to a gene: 4. The CDR3 consists of 11 residues. Germline V gene sequence: CDR1 SGHTA, CDR2 FQGNSA. CDR3 protein: CASAAGGGYTF. Here the CDR3 DNA reads TGTGCCAGCGCCGCAGGGGGTGGCTACACCTTC.

Ten or more counts support this clonotype. The chain employs TRBV28 and TRBJ1-1; possibly TRBD1 for D (5 bases). CDR3 length: 16 residues. V gave up 0 bases and J gave up 7 bases, with 18 bases separating them. CDR1 and CDR2 from the germline V gene are MDHEN and SYDVKM. The CDR3 nucleotides are TGTGCCAGCAGTTTATGGGGGGTGGGGGAGACCGATGAAGCTTTCTTT. This translates into CASSLWGVGETDEAFF.

This clonotype turned up a few times. V usage is TRBV7-2 and J usage is TRBJ2-7; D is uncertain. There are 13 residues in the CDR3. V lost 3 bases to trimming and J lost 0 bases, with 6 bases between them. The V gene's germline CDR1 is SGHTA and CDR2 FQGNSA. In DNA form, the CDR3 reads TGTGCCAGCAGCTTTAGTACCTCCTACGAGCAGTACTTC. Translated, it gives CASSFSTSYEQYF.

At least ten counts were recorded for this clonotype. CDR3 DNA: TGTGCCAGCAGCTTAGCAAGTTCGGGGGAGAGCACAGATACGCAGTATTTT. Translation gives CASSLASSGESTDTQYF. The chain recombines TRBV7-9 with TRBJ2-3; perhaps TRBD2 as D (6 bases). Trimming shortened V by 0 bases and J by 0 bases, and 13 bases separated the two germline ends. Per germline, CDR1 SEHNR and CDR2 FQNEAQ (reference sequence). The CDR3 covers 17 residues.

This clonotype was observed many times. The chain uses TRBV18 and TRBJ2-5; D call uncertain. Trimming stripped 0 bases from V and 4 bases from J, with 6 bases between. The CDR3 extends over 13 amino acids. The germline CDR1 and CDR2 sequences are KGHSH and LQKENI. The CDR3 DNA sequence: TGTGCCAGCTCACCACCGAATGGAGAGACCCAGTACTTC. Protein sequence: CASSPPNGETQYF.

The sample holds a few counts of this clonotype. The chain employs TRBV6-2 or TRBV6-3 and TRBJ2-7; D is unresolved. Trimming stripped 6 bases from V and 3 bases from J, with 15 bases between. There are 14 residues in the CDR3. Looked up from germline, CDR1 is MNHEY and CDR2 is SVGEGT. As DNA, the CDR3 is TGTGCCAGCAGCAGACCCGGGCCCCACTACGAGCAGTACTTC. Protein sequence: CASSRPGPHYEQYF.

J is TRBJ2-3 and V is TRBV7-3; D gene uncertain. The CDR3 runs 14 residues. Germline loops: CDR1 SGHTA, CDR2 FQGTGA. V lost 1 base and J 1 base, leaving 6 bases between the germline ends. The CDR3 region has the DNA TGTGCCAGCAGCTTAATTGTGGGCACAGATACGCAGTATTTT. It codes for CASSLIVGTDTQYF.

The CDR3 loop reads CSAPRLGRSNNEQFF. The CDR3 nucleotides are TGCAGTGCCCCACGCCTAGGACGCAGCAACAATGAGCAGTTCTTC. The chain carries TRBV20-1 and TRBJ2-1; D unresolved. Germline CDR1 reads DFQATT; CDR2 reads SNEGSKA (reference sequence). CDR3 length equals 15 residues. V was clipped by 6 bases and J by 5 bases, with 20 bases between them.

This clonotype was recorded at least ten times. V usage is TRBV6-2 or TRBV6-3 and J usage is TRBJ2-5, with TRBD1 matching 9 bases. The length of the CDR3 is 15 residues. CDR1 and CDR2 from the germline V gene are MNHEY and SVGEGT. V shed 6 bases, J shed 3 bases, and the junction held 8 bases outside the gene matches. CDR3 residues: CASRPGQGKEETQYF. The CDR3 DNA sequence: TGTGCCAGCAGACCGGGACAGGGAAAGGAAGAGACCCAGTACTTC.

The chain uses TRBV20-1 and TRBJ2-3; D might be TRBD1 (5 bases). Between the trimmed V and J ends, which lost 3 bases and 2 bases, there was a span of 18 bases. The CDR3 consists of 16 residues. CDR1 DFQATT and CDR2 SNEGSKA come from the germline V gene (reference sequence). For the CDR3, the DNA is TGCAGTGCTAGTCCCCTCGATAGGGGATACACAGATACGCAGTATTTT. Its translation: CSASPLDRGYTDTQYF.

The chain joins TRBV4-3 to TRBJ2-3; 14 bases are a match to TRBD2. Germline assignment: CDR1 LGHNA and CDR2 YSLEER. This CDR3 spans 17 amino acids. V lost 4 bases, J lost 5 bases, and 8 bases stayed unmatched. In DNA form, the CDR3 reads TGCGCCAGCAGCCGAAGGGAGGGACTAGCGGGAGAAGATACGCAGTATTTT. It encodes CASSRREGLAGEDTQYF.

This clonotype was detected a few times. V is TRBV3-1 and J is TRBJ1-4; D might be TRBD1 (6 bases). The CDR3 consists of 14 residues. The V end lost 6 bases, the J end lost 8 bases, and 16 bases lay between the germline ends. CDR1 is LGHDT, CDR2 YNNKEL, per germline (reference sequence). The chain's CDR3 is CASRLHRDGEKLFF. The CDR3 DNA sequence: TGTGCCAGCAGACTCCACAGGGACGGAGAAAAACTGTTTTTT.

This clonotype has ten or more counts. The chain uses TRBV28 and TRBJ2-3; weak D call: TRBD1 (6 bases). CDR3 length: 13 residues. The germline V gene has CDR1 MDHEN and CDR2 SYDVKM. With 2 bases removed from V and 5 bases from J, the gap between germline ends came to 8 bases. The CDR3 DNA reads as TGTGCCAGCAGTTTAACAGGGTTAGATACGCAGTATTTT. It is translated as CASSLTGLDTQYF.

The gene calls are TRBV28 and TRBJ1-2; TRBD1 might be the D (5 bases). The CDR3 length is 12 residues. CDR1 and CDR2 (germline): MDHEN, SYDVKM. The V and J ends lost 6 bases and 3 bases respectively, with 8 bases between them. In DNA form, the CDR3 reads TGTGCCAGCAGGGGGGGTCACTATGGCTACACCTTC. It is translated as CASRGGHYGYTF.

This clonotype was observed many times. The chain carries TRBV12-3 or TRBV12-4 and TRBJ1-2; D is undetermined. Trimming shortened V by 5 bases and J by 6 bases, and 10 bases separated the two germline ends. The CDR3 loop spans 12 amino acids. The CDR3 reads CASSQQGHGYTF. CDR3 nucleotides: TGTGCCAGCAGTCAACAAGGTCATGGCTACACCTTC.

The chain recombines TRBV20-1 with TRBJ2-4; 9 bases are a match to TRBD1. Germline lookup yields CDR1 DFQATT and CDR2 SNEGSKA (reference sequence). The ends lost 6 bases at V and 5 bases at J; junction bases unmatched: 5. CDR3 length: 13 residues. DNA of the CDR3: TGCAGTGCCACGGACAGGGGTCAAAACATTCAGTACTTC. This codes for CSATDRGQNIQYF.

The chain joins TRBV5-4 to TRBJ2-2, with a tentative D call TRBD2 (6 bases). The germline V and J ends were trimmed by 9 bases and 3 bases, with 15 bases remaining between them. The CDR3 length is 14 residues. The germline CDR1 and CDR2 sequences are SGHNT and YYREEE (reference sequence). The CDR3 DNA reads as TGTGCCACCGGGACTGCCGCCGACACCGGGGAGCTGTTTTTT. It yields the protein CATGTAADTGELFF.

The rearrangement uses TRBV6-1 and TRBJ2-7; TRBD2 aligns across 8 bases. This CDR3 has 14 residues. CDR1 is MNHNS and CDR2 is SASEGT in the germline V gene. The J segment lost 3 bases and the V segment lost 5 bases, leaving 6 bases of the junction unmatched. The CDR3 sequence: CASSRGGRSYEQYF. CDR3 nucleotide sequence: TGTGCCAGCAGTCGGGGGGGAAGGAGCTACGAGCAGTACTTC.

Many counts were recorded for this clonotype. The chain joins TRBV7-6 to TRBJ2-1; 14 bases fit TRBD2. Germline V lookup: CDR1 SGHVS, CDR2 FNYEAQ. V lost 3 bases and J lost 3; bases outside the gene matches: 13. The CDR3 runs to 20 residues. The CDR3 loop is CASSLGTSGSSASVYNEQFF. The CDR3, as DNA: TGTGCCAGCAGCTTGGGGACTAGCGGGAGTAGCGCGTCGGTCTACAATGAGCAGTTCTTC.

In DNA form, the CDR3 reads TGTGCCAGCAGTGAAGTGACAGGGGTCTACGAGCAGTACTTC. This gives the protein CASSEVTGVYEQYF. V usage is TRBV2 and J usage is TRBJ2-7; 8 bases agree with TRBD1. CDR3 size: 14 residues. Germline CDR1 and CDR2: SNHLY and FYNNEI. After removal of 1 base from V and 3 bases from J, the junction contained 2 bases not matched to a gene.

This clonotype was observed many times. CDR3 residues: CASSPQGGDYYGYTF. In DNA form, the CDR3 reads TGTGCCAGCAGCCCCCAAGGGGGAGATTACTATGGCTACACCTTC. The V gene is TRBV9, the J gene TRBJ1-2; maybe TRBD1 (6 bases). There are 15 residues in the CDR3. The germline V and J ends were trimmed by 4 bases and 3 bases, with 16 bases remaining between them. CDR1 SGDLS and CDR2 YYNGEE come from the germline V gene.